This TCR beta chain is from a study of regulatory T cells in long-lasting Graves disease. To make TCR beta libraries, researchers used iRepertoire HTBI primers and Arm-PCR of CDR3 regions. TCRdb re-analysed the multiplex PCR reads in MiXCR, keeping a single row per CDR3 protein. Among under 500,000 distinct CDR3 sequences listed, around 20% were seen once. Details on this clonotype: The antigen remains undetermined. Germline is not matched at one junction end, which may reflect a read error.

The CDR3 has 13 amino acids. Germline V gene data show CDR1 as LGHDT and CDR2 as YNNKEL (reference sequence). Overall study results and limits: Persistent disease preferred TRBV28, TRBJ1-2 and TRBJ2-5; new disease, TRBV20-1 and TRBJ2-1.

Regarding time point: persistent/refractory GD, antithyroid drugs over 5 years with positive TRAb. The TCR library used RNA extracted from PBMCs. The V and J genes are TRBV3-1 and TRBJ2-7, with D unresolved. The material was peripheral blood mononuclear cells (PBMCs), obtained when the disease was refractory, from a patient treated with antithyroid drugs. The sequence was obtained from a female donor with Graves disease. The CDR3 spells CASSSVGPYEQYF. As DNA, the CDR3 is TGTGCCAGCAGCTCCGTTGGGCCCTACGAGCAGTACTTT.